These 23 T cell receptor beta chains were all obtained from the same sample, sequenced in a study of blood T cells in healthy people across ages. The second PCR ran roughly 7 to 12 cycles with a sample-barcoded 5' primer and J-beta primers. TCRdb re-called the 5' RACE reads with MiXCR, one entry per CDR3 protein. The sample lists 500,000 to 700,000 distinct CDR3 sequences, less than 35% seen once, with 15% to 19% in the top ten. Sample: blood. Source of these receptors: an elderly woman in good health.

This clonotype came up a few times. A much larger clone is a single base away; this may be a read error. This chain connects TRBV4-2 to TRBJ2-5; a possible D gene is TRBD2 (6 bases). The V gene's germline CDR1 is LGHNA and CDR2 YNFKEQ. CDR3 length: 14 amino acids. CDR3 sequence (DNA): TGTGTCAGCAGCCCCGGACTAATCGGGGAGACCCAGTACTTC. Translation: CVSSPGLIGETQYF.

This clonotype was seen once. The CDR3 DNA sequence: TGTGCCAGCAGCCGAGTGTTAGGGGGAGACTACGAGCAGTACTTC. Its protein is CASSRVLGGDYEQYF. V and J are TRBV7-2 and TRBJ2-7, with D maybe TRBD1 (6 bases). The CDR3 spans 15 residues. CDR1 is SGHTA and CDR2 is FQGNSA in the germline V gene. The V end was cut by 5 bases, the J end by 3 bases, with 17 bases between. The variable domain in full, completed from reference TRBV7-2 and TRBJ2-7, reads GAGVSQSPSNKVTEKGKDVELRCDPISGHTALYWYRQSLGQGLEFLIYFQGNSAPDKSGLPSDRFSAERTGGSVSTLTIQRTQQEDSAVYLCASSRVLGGDYEQYFGPGTRLTVT.

This clonotype has at least ten counts. The gene calls are TRBV7-2 and TRBJ1-6; no firm D call. The CDR3 sequence is 16 residues long. Germline CDR1 SGHTA, CDR2 FQGNSA. Trimming removed 6 bases from V and 0 bases from J, with 12 bases in between. The DNA for the CDR3 is TGTGCCAGCAGTCCCAGCCAAAGCTCCTATAATTCACCCCTCCACTTT. The encoded protein is CASSPSQSSYNSPLHF. Supplemented by reference TRBV7-2 and TRBJ1-6, the full variable domain reads GAGVSQSPSNKVTEKGKDVELRCDPISGHTALYWYRQSLGQGLEFLIYFQGNSAPDKSGLPSDRFSAERTGGSVSTLTIQRTQQEDSAVYLCASSPSQSSYNSPLHFGNGTRLTVT.

This clonotype was seen repeatedly, ten times or more. This chain joins TRBV7-2 and TRBJ2-3; maybe TRBD2 (5 bases). Trimming shortened V by 1 base and J by 0 bases, and 14 bases separated the two germline ends. The CDR3 spans 17 residues. Germline CDR1 and CDR2: SGHTA and FQGNSA. CDR3 amino acids: CASSLDLGSPSTDTQYF. The CDR3 nucleotides read TGTGCCAGCAGCTTAGACTTGGGGAGCCCAAGCACAGATACGCAGTATTTT.

In this sample, this clonotype turned up a few times. This chain uses TRBV5-1 with TRBJ1-1; D call uncertain. This CDR3 comprises 13 residues. Germline loops: CDR1 SGHRS, CDR2 YFSETQ. V was clipped by 4 bases and J by 1 base, with 8 bases between them. The CDR3 sequence: CASSKDGNTEAFF. In nucleotides, the CDR3 is TGCGCCAGCAGCAAGGACGGGAACACTGAAGCTTTCTTT.

Many counts were recorded for this clonotype. The V and J genes are TRBV30 and TRBJ1-4; a possible D gene is TRBD1 (5 bases). This CDR3 has 14 amino acids. The germline V and J ends were trimmed by 3 bases and 4 bases, with 12 bases remaining between them. Germline CDR1 reads GTSNPN; CDR2 reads SVGIG (reference sequence). CDR3 in DNA: TGTGCCTGGAGGGGTACAGGAAATAATGAAAAACTGTTTTTT. Translation gives CAWRGTGNNEKLFF. Filled out from reference TRBV30 and TRBJ1-4, the complete variable domain reads SQTIHQWPATLVQPVGSPLSLECTVEGTSNPNLYWYRQAAGRGLQLLFYSVGIGQISSEVPQNLSASRPQDRQFILSSKKLLLSDSGFYLCAWRGTGNNEKLFFGSGTQLSVL.

The genes are TRBV18 and TRBJ2-5, with D maybe TRBD1 (5 bases). V shed 2 bases and J shed 2 bases, with 12 bases lying between them. The CDR3 loop spans 15 amino acids. In germline, CDR1 is KGHSH, CDR2 LQKENI. This chain's CDR3 is CASSPMPDRQETQYF. For the CDR3, the DNA is TGTGCCAGCTCACCAATGCCAGACAGACAAGAGACCCAGTACTTC.

A note on this clonotype: This CDR3 fails to terminate in the conserved phenylalanine or tryptophan, so it likely reflects a read error. V is TRBV5-6 and J is TRBJ1-5; D uncertain. CDR3 length: 15 residues. Trimming removed 4 bases from V and 0 bases from J, with 11 bases in between. Germline V gene lookup returns CDR1 SGHDT and CDR2 YYEEEE. The CDR3 nucleotides read TGTGCCAGCAGCCTAGCAGCATATAGCAATCAGCCCCAGCATGTT. Its translation: CASSLAAYSNQPQHV.

This clonotype was seen ten or more times. This chain links TRBV2 with TRBJ2-4, with a weak D call TRBD1 (6 bases). The germline V and J ends were trimmed by 6 bases and 1 base, with 10 bases remaining between them. The V gene's germline CDR1 is SNHLY and CDR2 FYNNEI. The CDR3 spans 14 residues. The CDR3 loop is CASSTQGAKNIQYF. CDR3 coding DNA: TGTGCCAGCAGCACGCAGGGGGCCAAAAACATTCAGTACTTC.

V usage is TRBV5-8 and J usage is TRBJ2-5; 13 bases align to TRBD2. The trim removed 4 bases at V and 2 bases at J, leaving 5 bases unmatched. The germline V gene encodes CDR1 SGHTS and CDR2 YDEGEE. CDR3 length: 16 residues. This chain's CDR3 is CASSHGTSGAQETQYF. The CDR3 coding sequence is TGTGCCAGCAGCCACGGGACTAGCGGGGCACAAGAGACCCAGTACTTC.

This clonotype occurred many times. The gene calls are TRBV5-1 and TRBJ1-2; D not resolved. This CDR3 region has 13 residues. Germline lookup yields CDR1 SGHRS and CDR2 YFSETQ. Between the trimmed V and J ends, which lost 0 bases and 4 bases, there was a span of 7 bases. The CDR3 DNA reads as TGCGCCAGCAGCTTGGCCAGAAGCTATGGCTACACCTTC. As protein: CASSLARSYGYTF.

This clonotype has just a few counts. V gene TRBV28 combines with J gene TRBJ1-1; 8 positions agree with TRBD1. CDR1 and CDR2 (germline): MDHEN, SYDVKM. The V segment lost 7 bases and the J segment 2 bases; nucleotides outside the gene matches: 9. The CDR3 runs to 15 residues. The CDR3: CASTPGDRQNTEAFF. The DNA of the CDR3 is TGTGCCAGCACCCCTGGGGACAGGCAAAACACTGAAGCTTTCTTT.

As regards this clonotype: This may arise from a read error, as a much more abundant clone is one base away. The CDR3 does not close with the conserved phenylalanine or tryptophan, likely indicating a read error. The rearrangement uses TRBV4-1 and TRBJ1-2; D remains ambiguous. The CDR3 contains 14 residues. The V gene's germline CDR1 is MGHRA and CDR2 YSYEKL. The V end was cut by 0 bases, the J end by 2 bases, with 7 bases between. CDR3 coding DNA: TGCGCCAGCAGCCAAGATTACCCGAACTATGGCTACACCCTC. Protein: CASSQDYPNYGYTL.

This clonotype was recorded many times. The chain is built from TRBV5-1 and TRBJ1-5, with a weak D call TRBD1 (5 bases). This CDR3 comprises 14 residues. Trimming left V 4 bases short and J 10 bases short, with 18 bases between. The V gene's germline CDR1 is SGHRS and CDR2 YFSETQ. The chain's CDR3 is CASSVERGGQPQHF. CDR3 in DNA: TGCGCCAGCAGCGTCGAGAGGGGAGGGCAACCCCAGCATTTT. Full variable domain (outside the CDR3, taken from reference TRBV5-1 and TRBJ1-5): KAGVTQTPRYLIKTRGQQVTLSCSPISGHRSVSWYQQTPGQGLQFLFEYFSETQRNKGNFPGRFSGRQFSNSRSEMNVSTLELGDSALYLCASSVERGGQPQHFGDGTRLSIL.

This clonotype was seen at least ten times. The chain recombines TRBV20-1 with TRBJ2-7; perhaps TRBD1 as D (6 bases). The CDR3 has 15 amino acids. Germline CDR1 reads DFQATT; CDR2 reads SNEGSKA (reference sequence). The germline V and J ends were trimmed by 0 bases and 4 bases, with 16 bases remaining between them. The CDR3 nucleotides read TGCAGTGCTAGAGAGGGGGCCCTGGTTTCGTACGAGCAGTACTTC. Protein sequence: CSAREGALVSYEQYF.

This clonotype was recorded at least ten times. V usage is TRBV4-1 and J usage is TRBJ2-1, with 7 bases matching TRBD2. Trimming at V came to 5 bases and at J to 8 bases, leaving 9 bases not matched to a gene. Germline CDR1 reads MGHRA; CDR2 reads YSYEKL. The CDR3 has 14 residues. Here the CDR3 DNA reads TGCGCCAGCAGCAGCCGGGACCGGGAGGATGAGCAGTTCTTC. Translation: CASSSRDREDEQFF.

This clonotype occurred a few times. The CDR3 DNA sequence: TGTGCCAGCAGGTCCGGGACCGGTCTGTGGGAGCCCCAGCATTTT. The encoded protein is CASRSGTGLWEPQHF. The chain joins TRBV27 to TRBJ1-5; TRBD1 is a possible D gene (5 bases). Deletions cut 6 bases from V and 8 bases from J, with 20 bases between. The CDR3 consists of 15 residues. Germline V gene sequence: CDR1 MNHEY, CDR2 SMNVEV (reference sequence).

This clonotype has just a few counts. The chain has TRBV3-1 and TRBJ1-2; 7 bases agree with TRBD1. Germline CDR1 LGHDT, CDR2 YNNKEL (reference sequence). The CDR3 totals 17 residues. Germline trimming cut 0 bases from V and 4 bases from J; bases unmatched to any gene: 11. In DNA, the CDR3 is TGTGCCAGCAGCCAAGAGTTTCAGGGGGTTTTTCTCTATGGCTACACCTTC. Protein: CASSQEFQGVFLYGYTF.

Ten or more counts support this clonotype. This CDR3 is CASSATGRHPYEQYF. The CDR3 DNA sequence: TGTGCCAGCAGTGCCACCGGGAGACACCCCTACGAGCAGTACTTC. The genes are TRBV6-6 and TRBJ2-7; a weak D match, TRBD2 (6 bases). With 5 bases removed from V and 2 bases from J, the gap between germline ends came to 16 bases. Germline lookup yields CDR1 MNHNY and CDR2 SVGAGI (reference sequence). The CDR3 is 15 amino acids.

This clonotype was seen at least ten times. V and J are TRBV6-1 and TRBJ2-5; D is unclear. The CDR3 contains 14 residues. V shed 7 bases and J shed 2 bases, with 14 bases lying between them. Germline V CDR1 and CDR2: MNHNS, SASEGT. The CDR3 region is CASKRFPIQETQYF. In DNA, the CDR3 is TGTGCCAGCAAAAGGTTCCCTATTCAAGAGACCCAGTACTTC.

In this sample, this clonotype turned up many times. The rearrangement uses TRBV5-1 and TRBJ2-5; TRBD2 agrees at 8 bases. CDR3 length equals 13 residues. The germline CDR1 and CDR2 sequences are SGHRS and YFSETQ. V gave up 4 bases and J gave up 2 bases; unmatched junction bases: 1. The CDR3 loop is CASSRGGQETQYF. The CDR3 DNA follows: TGCGCCAGCAGCCGGGGGGGGCAAGAGACCCAGTACTTC. Full variable domain (missing parts from reference TRBV5-1 and TRBJ2-5): KAGVTQTPRYLIKTRGQQVTLSCSPISGHRSVSWYQQTPGQGLQFLFEYFSETQRNKGNFPGRFSGRQFSNSRSEMNVSTLELGDSALYLCASSRGGQETQYFGPGTRLLVL.

At least ten counts were recorded for this clonotype. The rearrangement uses TRBV24-1 and TRBJ1-4; 7 nucleotides agree with TRBD1. CDR3 length equals 15 residues. V trimming: 3 bases; J trimming: 4 bases; junction bases outside the gene matches: 4. In germline, CDR1 is KGHDR, CDR2 SFDVKD. The DNA of the CDR3 is TGTGCCACCAGTGATGGACAGGCCATTAATGAAAAACTGTTTTTT. Translation gives CATSDGQAINEKLFF.

Of note for this clonotype: This may stem from a read error, because a much larger clone lies one nucleotide away. V gene TRBV7-3 combines with J gene TRBJ2-7; D may correspond to TRBD1 or TRBD2 (6 bases each). Between the trimmed V and J ends, which lost 3 bases and 7 bases, there was a span of 13 bases. CDR3 size: 13 residues. Per germline, CDR1 SGHTA and CDR2 FQGTGA. The CDR3 region has the DNA TGTGCCAGCAGCTTTGGGGGGCAGAATGAGCAGTACTTC. This gives the protein CASSFGGQNEQYF.